This entry lists 16 T cell receptor beta chains sequenced from one sample in a study of OX40 agonist ivuxolimab in advanced cancers. The method was immunoSEQ multiplex PCR; TCRdb's version includes in-frame clones alone and lacks a portion of them. The repertoire has tens of thousands of clones, 80% to 90% of them found once; the top ten carry roughly 0.95%. Here the sequenced sample was CD4+ or CD8+ T cells sorted from blood, taken in a trial of the OX40 agonist ivuxolimab. Receptors originate from an adult with an advanced solid tumor such as melanoma, head and neck, liver or kidney cancer.

The V call is TRBV5-4, the J call TRBJ2-3, with a possible D match to TRBD2 (6 bases). Germline values: CDR1 SGHNT, CDR2 YYREEE (reference sequence). Between the trimmed V and J ends, which lost 4 bases and 2 bases, there was a span of 14 bases. The CDR3 spans 15 residues. The CDR3 DNA sequence: TGTGCCAGCAGCAGAACAGCGGGCACCACAGATACGCAGTATTTT. It encodes CASSRTAGTTDTQYF. Full variable domain (outside the CDR3, taken from reference TRBV5-4 and TRBJ2-3): ETGVTQSPTHLIKTRGQQVTLRCSSQSGHNTVSWYQQALGQGPQFIFQYYREEENGRGNFPPRFSGLQFPNYSSELNVNALELDDSALYLCASSRTAGTTDTQYFGPGTRLTVL.

For this clone: This is likely a read error, given that the CDR3 carries no conserved phenylalanine or tryptophan at its end. The chain recombines TRBV5-6 with TRBJ1-2; 7 nucleotides line up with TRBD1. The CDR3 totals 15 residues. Looked up from germline, CDR1 is SGHDT and CDR2 is YYEEEE. V gave up 1 base and J gave up 8 bases; unmatched junction bases: 11. CDR3 DNA: TGTGCCAGCAGCTTGTTCGGGACAGATTTATCAGGCTACACCCTC. Residues: CASSLFGTDLSGYTL.

The V and J genes are TRBV11-1 and TRBJ2-3; 9 positions match TRBD1. CDR3 size: 16 residues. Per the germline V gene, CDR1 is SGHAT and CDR2 is FQDESV (reference sequence). With V trimmed by 5 bases and J by 4 bases, 10 bases remained unmatched. The chain's CDR3 is CASSHPRTGVADTQYF. The CDR3 nucleotides read TGTGCCAGCAGCCACCCTCGGACAGGGGTTGCAGATACGCAGTATTTT.

The rearrangement uses TRBV11-3 and TRBJ2-2, with TRBD2 as a possible D gene (5 bases). Germline CDR1 is SGHNT and CDR2 is YENEEA. The CDR3 has 13 amino acids. The V end was cut by 5 bases, the J end by 7 bases, with 11 bases between. CDR3 amino acids: CASSRILGGELFF. The CDR3 DNA is TGTGCCAGCAGCCGGATACTAGGCGGGGAGCTGTTTTTT.

The rearrangement uses TRBV10-3 and TRBJ2-1; the match to TRBD2 covers 7 bases. Per the germline V gene, CDR1 is ENHRY and CDR2 is SYGVKD. CDR3 length: 15 amino acids. V lost 3 bases to trimming and J lost 6 bases; unmatched junction nucleotides: 8. CDR3 residues: CAISDQSGAPNEQFF. The CDR3 nucleotides read TGTGCCATCAGTGATCAGAGCGGGGCTCCCAATGAGCAGTTCTTC.

V usage is TRBV27 and J usage is TRBJ1-2, with D possibly matching TRBD1 (5 bases). The V gene's germline CDR1 is MNHEY and CDR2 SMNVEV (reference sequence). The CDR3 consists of 14 residues. V shed 3 bases and J shed 4 bases, with 12 bases lying between them. The CDR3 loop reads CASSLMSGSYGYTF. CDR3 in DNA: TGTGCCAGCAGTTTGATGTCAGGGTCCTATGGCTACACCTTC.

The chain links TRBV18 to TRBJ1-5; the D gene is possibly TRBD1 (5 bases). The CDR3 contains 16 residues. The germline CDR1 and CDR2 sequences are KGHSH and LQKENI. V was trimmed by 10 bases and J by 3 bases, leaving 22 bases between them. CDR3 DNA sequence: TGTGCCAACGGCAGGGCAGGGAATGATGACAATCAGCCCCAGCATTTT. Translation: CANGRAGNDDNQPQHF.

V is TRBV6-1 and J is TRBJ1-5; 11 nucleotides match TRBD1. Germline lookup yields CDR1 MNHNS and CDR2 SASEGT. The ends lost 7 bases at V and 6 bases at J; junction bases unmatched: 5. The CDR3 totals 14 residues. The CDR3 nucleotides are TGTGCCAGCATGGGGACAGGGGGGGGTCAGCCCCAGCATTTT. It codes for CASMGTGGGQPQHF.

This clone was counted a single time. This chain uses TRBV5-6 with TRBJ2-7; the D is unclear. The CDR3 is 13 residues long. The V and J ends lost 6 bases and 3 bases respectively, with 13 bases between them. The germline CDR1 and CDR2 sequences are SGHDT and YYEEEE. The CDR3 sequence is CASTSIRGYEQYF. CDR3 coding DNA: TGTGCCAGCACCTCGATCCGTGGCTACGAGCAGTACTTC.

This clone was detected once. The rearrangement uses TRBV9 and TRBJ1-3; D is undetermined. This CDR3 region has 14 residues. Trimming removed 0 bases from V and 2 bases from J, with 6 bases in between. Germline-derived CDR1 and CDR2 are SGDLS and YYNGEE. The CDR3 bases are TGTGCCAGCAGCGTAGCTACAGCTGGAAACACCATATATTTT. This sequence encodes CASSVATAGNTIYF.

This chain connects TRBV19 to TRBJ1-1, with D unclear. The germline V gene encodes CDR1 LNHDA and CDR2 SQIVND (reference sequence). The CDR3 is 12 residues long. The V end lost 3 bases, the J end lost 2 bases, and 4 bases lay between the germline ends. DNA for the CDR3: TGTGCCAGTAGTATGGGTAACACTGAAGCTTTCTTT. Translation gives CASSMGNTEAFF.

The gene calls are TRBV7-9 and TRBJ2-1; 8 nucleotides match TRBD2. The CDR3 contains 14 residues. V shed 3 bases and J 4 bases; nucleotides not matched to a gene: 2. Germline V gene lookup returns CDR1 SEHNR and CDR2 FQNEAQ (reference sequence). The CDR3 bases are TGTGCCAGCAGCTTTAGCGGGGCGTACAATGAGCAGTTCTTC. This codes for CASSFSGAYNEQFF. The entire variable domain, with the rest obtained from reference TRBV7-9 and TRBJ2-1, is as follows: DTGVSQNPRHKITKRGQNVTFRCDPISEHNRLYWYRQTLGQGPEFLTYFQNEAQLEKSRLLSDRFSAERPKGSFSTLEIQRTEQGDSAMYLCASSFSGAYNEQFFGPGTRLTVL.

This clone was seen a handful of times. The chain has TRBV10-3 and TRBJ1-2, with 9 nucleotides matching TRBD1. This CDR3 has 14 residues. V lost 3 bases and J lost 4; bases outside the gene matches: 3. CDR1 is ENHRY and CDR2 is SYGVKD in the germline V gene. CDR3 in amino acids: CAISDTGGGYGYTF. The CDR3 bases are TGTGCCATCAGTGATACAGGGGGCGGCTATGGCTACACCTTC.

The V and J genes are TRBV5-1 and TRBJ2-2, with 7 nucleotides matching TRBD1. Germline CDR1 is SGHRS and CDR2 is YFSETQ. The CDR3 has 16 amino acids. V shed 4 bases, J shed 1 base, and the junction held 7 bases outside the gene matches. CDR3 in DNA: TGCGCCAGCAGCCCCCCCTGGACAGGGAACACCGGGGAGCTGTTTTTT. This encodes CASSPPWTGNTGELFF.

This clone was found once. The V call is TRBV10-3, the J call TRBJ1-6; D gene ambiguous. V shed 10 bases and J shed 8 bases, with 12 bases lying between them. Germline lookup yields CDR1 ENHRY and CDR2 SYGVKD. This CDR3 contains 12 residues. DNA of the CDR3: TGTGCCACCCGGGAGAAAGATTCACCCCTCCACTTT. Residues: CATREKDSPLHF.

This clone came up once. V and J are TRBV19 and TRBJ2-5; TRBD1 aligns across 8 bases. Judging by the DNA end, TRBJ2-7 fits better; the J call may be wrong. Germline V CDR1 and CDR2: LNHDA, SQIVND (reference sequence). The CDR3 sequence is 14 residues long. This CDR3 is CASSLQGVTYEQYF. The CDR3 bases are TGTGCCAGCAGCCTACAGGGGGTGACCTACGAGCAGTACTTC.